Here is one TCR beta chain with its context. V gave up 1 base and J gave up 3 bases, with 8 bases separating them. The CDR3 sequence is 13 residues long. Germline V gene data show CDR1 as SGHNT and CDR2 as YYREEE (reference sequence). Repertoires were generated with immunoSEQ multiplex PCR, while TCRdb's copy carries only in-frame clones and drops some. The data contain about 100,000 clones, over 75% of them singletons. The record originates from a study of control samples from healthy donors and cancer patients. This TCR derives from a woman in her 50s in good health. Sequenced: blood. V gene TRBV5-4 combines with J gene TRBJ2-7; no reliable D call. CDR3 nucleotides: TGTGCCAGCAGCTTGTCCCCTATCTACGAGCAGTACGTC. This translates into CASSLSPIYEQYV.